Given below is one T cell receptor beta chain in context. Other DNA sequences within the sample encode an identical CDR3. These data belong to a study of shared clonotypes between healthy human individuals. Trimming removed 3 bases at V and 1 base at J, with 10 bases between. CDR3 length equals 14 residues. Germline V lookup: CDR1 ENHRY, CDR2 SYGVKD. Some clones are missing from TCRdb's copy, which holds only in-frame ones; the method was immunoSEQ multiplex PCR. Of some 1 million clones listed, roughly 70% are singletons. The V and J genes are TRBV10-3 and TRBJ2-7; D is possibly TRBD2 (6 bases). This receptor was identified in a man aged 18 to 29 in good health. The sample was memory CD4+ T cells sorted from blood. Subset here: CD45RA-negative fraction. CDR3 protein: CAISDGSGSYEQYF. For the CDR3, the DNA is TGTGCCATCAGTGATGGTAGCGGTTCCTACGAGCAGTACTTC.